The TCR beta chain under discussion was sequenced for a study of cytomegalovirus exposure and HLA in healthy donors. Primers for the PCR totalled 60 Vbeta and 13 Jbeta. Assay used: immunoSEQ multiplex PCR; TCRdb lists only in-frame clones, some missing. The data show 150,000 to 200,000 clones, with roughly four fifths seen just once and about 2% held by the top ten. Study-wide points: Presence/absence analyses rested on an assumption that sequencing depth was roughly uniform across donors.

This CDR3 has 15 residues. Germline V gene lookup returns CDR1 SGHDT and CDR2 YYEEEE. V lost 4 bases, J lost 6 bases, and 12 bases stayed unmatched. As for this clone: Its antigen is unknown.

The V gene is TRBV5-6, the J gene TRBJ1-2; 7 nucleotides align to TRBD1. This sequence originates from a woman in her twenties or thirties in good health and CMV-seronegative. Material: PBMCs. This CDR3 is CASSHRKGARDGYTF. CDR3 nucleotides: TGTGCCAGCAGCCACCGCAAGGGGGCGAGGGATGGCTACACCTTC.